This T cell receptor beta chain was identified during a study of blood T cell repertoires in COVID-19 (dated by TCRdb to the early 2020s). For context, the study as a whole: Samples covering the acute and convalescent phases of COVID-19 were provided by collaborators in the United States, Italy and Spain. Samples came from the ongoing ImmuneRACE study (first 160 participants) plus 1,254 subjects from 6 global collaborators. HLA class I and class II types, where available, came from metadata supplied by the sample provider rather than from assay-based typing. The material from the prospective study consisted of cDNA or gDNA derived from T cells, B-cell-depleted T cells, or PBMCs. Subjects who had been exposed to COVID-19, were actively infected with it, or had recovered from it provided the deeply sampled blood TCRbeta repertoires that made up the dataset. The repertoires were made available in a free public database intended to serve as a resource for research on the immune response to SARS-CoV-2. Sample metadata almost always included a de-identified subject ID, COVID-19 status, age in years and sex. Beyond this particular receptor, the publication reports: The amount of clinical and demographic metadata varied by source and participant and was provided uncurated.

Collaborating institutions collected whole blood in K2EDTA tubes following their own protocols. Collaborator samples were shipped for TCRbeta analysis as frozen whole blood, isolated PBMCs, or DNA extracted from either sample type. The CDR3 numbers 15 residues from cysteine through phenylalanine. The retained sequence is limited to the CDR3, 45 bases, with the frame set at the first base. CDR1 and CDR2, looked up from the germline V gene (reference sequence), are MNHEY and SMNVEV. Here V drops 2 bases and J drops 10 bases, and the junction holds 7 bases not matched to any gene. TCRbeta CDR3 regions were amplified from genomic DNA by means of the immunoSEQ Assay, a bias-controlled multiplex PCR. The study's processing was this. Within the assay, amplification of reference gene primers was used to estimate how many nucleated cells each sample contained. To quantify the absolute abundance of each unique TCRbeta CDR3 rearrangement, sequence reads were collapsed and filtered. Productive Simpson clonality was computed per sample as the square root of Simpson's diversity index over productive rearrangements. The immuneACCESS repertoire file appears here via TCRdb, limited to in-frame rearrangements. These files lack a portion of the clones; in checked studies, under half of the deficit traces to unresolved V genes, and the cause of the others is not known. The V and J calls and clone size come from that table; D and trimming were worked out from the DNA. The sample table shows some 68,000 clones, and around 89% are seen once. The ten largest make up under 3% of the sample.

Concerning this clone: Its antigen target is currently unknown. One base away there is no much larger clone; base qualities are not given.

The source is a man aged 45-65 years with acute or convalescent COVID-19. Sequenced sample: peripheral blood. This chain joins TRBV27 to TRBJ1-6; 8 bases in the junction line up with TRBD1. The nucleotides are TGTGCCAGCAGTTTAAAGACAGGGACAGGATCACCCCTCCACTTT. Translated, this gives CASSLKTGTGSPLHF.